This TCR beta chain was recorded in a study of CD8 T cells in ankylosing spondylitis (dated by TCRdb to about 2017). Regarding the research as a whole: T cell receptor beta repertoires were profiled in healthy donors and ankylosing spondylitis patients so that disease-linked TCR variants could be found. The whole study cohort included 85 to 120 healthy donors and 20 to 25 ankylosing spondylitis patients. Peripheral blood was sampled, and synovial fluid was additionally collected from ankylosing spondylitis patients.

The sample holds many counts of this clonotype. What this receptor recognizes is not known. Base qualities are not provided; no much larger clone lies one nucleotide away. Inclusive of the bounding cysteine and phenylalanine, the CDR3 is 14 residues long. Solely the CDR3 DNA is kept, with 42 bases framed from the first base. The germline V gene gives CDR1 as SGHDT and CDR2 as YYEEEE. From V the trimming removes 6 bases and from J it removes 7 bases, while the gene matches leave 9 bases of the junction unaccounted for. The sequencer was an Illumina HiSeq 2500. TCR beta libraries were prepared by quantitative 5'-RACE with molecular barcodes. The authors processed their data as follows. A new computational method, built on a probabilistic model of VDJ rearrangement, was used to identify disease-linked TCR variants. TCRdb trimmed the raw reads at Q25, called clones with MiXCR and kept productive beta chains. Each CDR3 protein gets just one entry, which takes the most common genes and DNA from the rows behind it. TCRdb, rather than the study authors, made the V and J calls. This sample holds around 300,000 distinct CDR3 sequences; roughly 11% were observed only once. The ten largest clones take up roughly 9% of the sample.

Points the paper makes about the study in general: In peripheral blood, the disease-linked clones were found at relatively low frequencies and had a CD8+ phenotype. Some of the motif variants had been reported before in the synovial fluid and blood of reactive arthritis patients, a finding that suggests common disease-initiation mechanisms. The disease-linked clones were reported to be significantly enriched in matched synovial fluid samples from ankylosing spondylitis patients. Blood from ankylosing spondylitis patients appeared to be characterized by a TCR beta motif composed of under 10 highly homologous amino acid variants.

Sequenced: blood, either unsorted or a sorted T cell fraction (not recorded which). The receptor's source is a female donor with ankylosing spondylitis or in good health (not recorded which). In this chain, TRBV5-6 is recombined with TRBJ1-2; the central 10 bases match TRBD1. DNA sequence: TGTGCCAGCAATCCGACAGGGGGCTTCTTTGGCTACACCTTC. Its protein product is CASNPTGGFFGYTF.